This T cell receptor (beta chain) was retrieved from a study of post-analysis software for immune sequencing data. Across the study: The courses of disease that were included comprised relapsing-remitting, secondary progressive and progressive-relapsing multiple sclerosis.

Per the germline V gene, CDR1 is MNHEY and CDR2 is SVGEGT. The CDR3 is made up of 14 amino acids. Regarding the study as a whole: Normalized Chao1 diversity was significantly reduced in patients versus controls. The F measure placed samples prepared in the same batch into strongly shared clusters. Compared with controls, patients had more of 4 or 5 TRBV segments, including TRBV5-6, TRBV5-1 and TRBV20-1.

This clonotype was seen more than once but under ten times. Its antigen is unidentified. Compared with germline, one end of the junction differs, possibly owing to a read error. cDNA libraries of TCR beta carried unique molecular identifiers. T cells numbering roughly 0.9 to 10 million yielded cDNA molecules that totaled roughly 0.5 million. TCRdb called the PCR reads again in MiXCR, with one record for every CDR3 protein. The data show roughly 870,000 distinct CDR3 sequences, approximately 53% seen once. This chain links TRBV6-2 or TRBV6-3 with TRBJ2-1, with D unresolved. Material: blood. The sequence was obtained from a girl aged 10-17 years with multiple sclerosis. In DNA form, the CDR3 reads TGTGCCAGCAGAGCCTCGCCCCTATACAGTGAGCAGTTCTTC. Encoded protein: CASRASPLYSEQFF.